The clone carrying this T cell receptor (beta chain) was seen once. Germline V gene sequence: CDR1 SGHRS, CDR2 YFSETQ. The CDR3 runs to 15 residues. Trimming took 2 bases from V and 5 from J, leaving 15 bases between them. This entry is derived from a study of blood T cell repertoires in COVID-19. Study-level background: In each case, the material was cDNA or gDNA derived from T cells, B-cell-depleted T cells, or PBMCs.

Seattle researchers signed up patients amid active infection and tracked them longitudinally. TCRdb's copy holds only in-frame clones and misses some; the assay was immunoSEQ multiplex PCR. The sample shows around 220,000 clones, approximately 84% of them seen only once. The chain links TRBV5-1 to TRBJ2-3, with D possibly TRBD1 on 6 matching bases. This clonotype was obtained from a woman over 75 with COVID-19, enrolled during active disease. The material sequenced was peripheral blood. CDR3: CASSFLGAREDTQYF. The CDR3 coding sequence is TGCGCCAGCAGCTTCTTGGGGGCAAGAGAAGATACGCAGTATTTT.